Below are 29 T cell receptor beta chains sequenced from a single sample in a study of blood T cells in healthy people across ages. A second about 6 to 12 cycle PCR used barcoded and J-beta primers. MiXCR, run by TCRdb on the 5' RACE reads, gives a single entry per CDR3 protein. The table lists 650,000 to 700,000 distinct CDR3 sequences, over 40% of them singletons, with about 14% in the top ten. Sequencing was done on a sample of blood. The receptors derive from a woman older than 75 in good health.

This chain joins TRBV6-2 or TRBV6-3 and TRBJ2-1, with D perhaps matching TRBD1 or TRBD2 (10 bases each). The CDR3 has 23 residues. Trimming took 4 bases from V and 7 from J, leaving 41 bases between them. Germline V gene data show CDR1 as MNHEY and CDR2 as SVGEGT. The CDR3 coding sequence is TGTGCCAGCAGTTCACCCTCGGGACAGGGGAAGAGGAGCGGGAGGGCCCTTTTGAATGAGCAGTTCTTC. Protein product: CASSSPSGQGKRSGRALLNEQFF.

The V call is TRBV7-3, the J call TRBJ2-7; tentatively, D is TRBD2 (6 bases). The CDR3 spans 14 residues. Germline V lookup: CDR1 SGHTA, CDR2 FQGTGA. V dropped 5 bases and J dropped 1 base, with 12 bases sitting between them. The CDR3 nucleotides read TGTGCCAGCAGCCCCGACGCGGGGTCCTACGAGCAGTACTTC. Translation gives CASSPDAGSYEQYF.

This clonotype was detected many times. The chain combines TRBV5-1 with TRBJ2-1, with D possibly matching TRBD2 (6 bases). Germline V CDR1 and CDR2: SGHRS, YFSETQ. Trimming pared 5 bases from V and 4 bases from J, leaving 16 bases between. The CDR3 sequence is 15 residues long. This CDR3 is CASSTDAAGYNEQFF. In nucleotides, the CDR3 is TGCGCCAGCAGTACCGACGCCGCGGGGTACAATGAGCAGTTCTTC.

This clonotype was observed once. V is TRBV6-6 and J is TRBJ1-6, with D perhaps TRBD1 (6 bases). Germline values: CDR1 MNHNY, CDR2 SVGAGI (reference sequence). Trimming cost V 4 bases and J 8 bases, with 9 bases left between them. The CDR3 is 13 residues long. The CDR3 here is CASSSNRDSPLHF. The CDR3 DNA is TGTGCCAGCAGTTCAAACAGGGATTCACCCCTCCACTTT.

The gene calls are TRBV5-1 and TRBJ2-1, with no clear D. Per germline, CDR1 SGHRS and CDR2 YFSETQ. Trimming pared 2 bases from V and 5 bases from J, leaving 11 bases between. CDR3 size: 14 residues. The CDR3 bases are TGCGCCAGCAGCTTCGGCCTAACCGACAATGAGCAGTTCTTC. Translation gives CASSFGLTDNEQFF. Supplemented by reference TRBV5-1 and TRBJ2-1, the full variable domain reads KAGVTQTPRYLIKTRGQQVTLSCSPISGHRSVSWYQQTPGQGLQFLFEYFSETQRNKGNFPGRFSGRQFSNSRSEMNVSTLELGDSALYLCASSFGLTDNEQFFGPGTRLTVL.

The chain uses TRBV6-2 or TRBV6-3 and TRBJ2-4; 8 positions match TRBD1. CDR1 MNHEY and CDR2 SVGEGT come from the germline V gene. The V and J ends lost 6 bases and 8 bases, in that order; junction bases with no gene match: 9. The CDR3 spans 14 residues. The CDR3: CASSLGQVGDIQYF. CDR3 in DNA: TGTGCCAGCAGCTTGGGACAGGTCGGGGACATTCAGTACTTC.

The table lists this clonotype with many counts. This rearrangement joins TRBV12-3 or TRBV12-4 to TRBJ2-3; TRBD1 agrees at 9 bases. The CDR3 is 14 amino acids. The junction had 7 bases not matched to a gene; V was cut back by 6 bases and J by 6 bases. CDR3 sequence: CASRPGQGTDTQYF. CDR3 DNA sequence: TGTGCCAGCAGACCGGGACAGGGTACGGATACGCAGTATTTT.

This clonotype has a single count. J is TRBJ2-3 and V is TRBV5-1; 11 bases match TRBD2. V lost 4 bases to trimming and J lost 0 bases; unmatched junction nucleotides: 7. The germline V gene encodes CDR1 SGHRS and CDR2 YFSETQ. The CDR3 spans 17 residues. The CDR3 protein is CASSAGTSGTSTDTQYF. CDR3 DNA: TGCGCCAGCAGCGCTGGGACTAGCGGTACTAGCACAGATACGCAGTATTTT.

The V gene is TRBV12-3 or TRBV12-4, the J gene TRBJ1-6; D is possibly TRBD1 (5 bases). The germline V and J ends were trimmed by 2 bases and 10 bases, with 18 bases remaining between them. CDR3 size: 16 residues. CDR3 protein: CASSLRPRGGTSPLHF. CDR3 coding DNA: TGTGCCAGCAGTTTAAGGCCGCGCGGGGGTACGTCACCCCTCCACTTT.

With regard to this clonotype: It may be a read error: a sequence one base away is much more abundant. V gene TRBV20-1 combines with J gene TRBJ2-4; tentative D call: TRBD2 (6 bases). The ends were cut back, 5 bases at V and 2 bases at J, with 19 bases in the middle. This CDR3 has 16 amino acids. Per the germline V gene, CDR1 is DFQATT and CDR2 is SNEGSKA (reference sequence). The DNA for the CDR3 is TGCAGTGCTTACCGGGAGAAGGATAGGTCCAAAAACATTCAGTACTTC. This codes for CSAYREKDRSKNIQYF.

This clonotype has ten or more counts. The rearrangement joins TRBV5-1 to TRBJ2-1; 10 nucleotides agree with TRBD2. The length of the CDR3 is 15 residues. CDR1 is SGHRS, CDR2 YFSETQ, per germline. The ends lost 7 bases at V and 10 bases at J; junction bases unmatched: 14. The CDR3 is CASGSALAGVSEQFF. CDR3 nucleotides: TGCGCCAGCGGGAGCGCGCTAGCGGGAGTCTCGGAGCAGTTCTTC. Full variable domain (outside the CDR3, taken from reference TRBV5-1 and TRBJ2-1): KAGVTQTPRYLIKTRGQQVTLSCSPISGHRSVSWYQQTPGQGLQFLFEYFSETQRNKGNFPGRFSGRQFSNSRSEMNVSTLELGDSALYLCASGSALAGVSEQFFGPGTRLTVL.

A single count supports this clonotype. The gene calls are TRBV7-2 and TRBJ1-2; D may be TRBD1 (6 bases). The CDR3 spans 14 residues. The germline V gene encodes CDR1 SGHTA and CDR2 FQGNSA. V lost 5 bases, J lost 4 bases, and 14 bases lay in between. The CDR3 coding sequence is TGTGCCAGCAGCGATTATGTACAGGGCTATGGCTACACCTTC. Its translation is CASSDYVQGYGYTF.

The chain uses TRBV5-1 and TRBJ2-1; 11 bases are shared with TRBD2. Germline values: CDR1 SGHRS, CDR2 YFSETQ. This CDR3 region has 16 residues. After removal of 4 bases from V and 8 bases from J, the junction contained 11 bases not matched to a gene. DNA of the CDR3: TGCGCCAGCAGCCACTCCTTGACTAGCGGGGTGGATGAGCAGTTCTTC. As protein: CASSHSLTSGVDEQFF.

The chain employs TRBV28 and TRBJ2-3; 11 positions agree with TRBD1. Germline loops: CDR1 MDHEN, CDR2 SYDVKM. With 10 bases clipped from V and 5 bases from J, the junction kept 11 bases outside the gene matches. The CDR3 consists of 15 residues. The CDR3: CATESGGQGGDTQYF. DNA for the CDR3: TGTGCCACCGAAAGTGGGGGACAGGGGGGAGATACGCAGTATTTT.

The chain couples TRBV9 to TRBJ1-2, with D possibly being TRBD1 (6 bases). V lost 3 bases and J lost 3, with 15 bases in between. Germline CDR1 SGDLS, CDR2 YYNGEE. The CDR3 totals 15 residues. The CDR3 region is CASSAYREGDYGYTF. The CDR3 DNA sequence: TGTGCCAGCAGCGCCTACAGGGAAGGAGACTATGGCTACACCTTC. The full variable domain, its missing parts supplied by reference TRBV9 and TRBJ1-2, is DSGVTQTPKHLITATGQRVTLRCSPRSGDLSVYWYQQSLDQGLQFLIQYYNGEERAKGNILERFSAQQFPDLHSELNLSSLELGDSALYFCASSAYREGDYGYTFGSGTRLTVV.

The chain joins TRBV15 to TRBJ1-2; TRBD1 matches at 7 bases. The CDR3 is 14 residues long. The V and J ends lost 1 base and 3 bases, in that order; junction bases with no gene match: 2. Germline lookup yields CDR1 LNHNV and CDR2 YYDKDF (reference sequence). The CDR3 loop is CATSRAGTDYGYTF. The CDR3 DNA reads as TGTGCCACCAGCAGAGCCGGGACAGACTATGGCTACACCTTC.

The chain uses TRBV20-1 and TRBJ1-1, with D hard to call. Germline V gene sequence: CDR1 DFQATT, CDR2 SNEGSKA (reference sequence). The CDR3 is 11 residues long. Trimming removed 4 bases at V and 4 bases at J, with 7 bases between. CDR3: CSAMSATEAFF. The CDR3 DNA is TGCAGTGCTATGTCGGCCACTGAAGCTTTCTTT.

The CDR3 coding sequence is TGCAGCGCCGTGAGGACTTTTAGCACAGATACGCAGTATTTT. Its translation: CSAVRTFSTDTQYF. The chain uses TRBV29-1 and TRBJ2-3; D might be TRBD2 (5 bases). Germline CDR1 is SQVTM and CDR2 is ANQGSEA. The CDR3 is 14 residues long. Trimming removed 7 bases from V and 0 bases from J, with 14 bases in between.

This clonotype was seen just once. An end of the junction does not agree with germline; a read error may underlie this. The chain recombines TRBV4-2 with TRBJ2-1; 10 bases align to TRBD2. CDR1 and CDR2 from the germline V gene are LGHNA and YNFKEQ. The CDR3 is 15 amino acids. In nucleotides, the CDR3 is TGTGCCAGCGGCCATAGCGGGGGGCGCTACAATGAGCAGTTCTTC. Translated, it gives CASGHSGGRYNEQFF.

This clonotype appeared many times. CDR3 in DNA: TGTGCCAGCAACTCGGGGAGCGGGACCACAGATACGCAGTATTTT. It is translated as CASNSGSGTTDTQYF. The chain is built from TRBV7-3 and TRBJ2-3, with 7 bases aligning to TRBD2. V shed 7 bases, J shed 2 bases, and the junction held 9 bases outside the gene matches. This CDR3 is built from 15 residues. CDR1 SGHTA and CDR2 FQGTGA come from the germline V gene. Full variable domain (remainder filled in from reference TRBV7-3 and TRBJ2-3): GAGVSQTPSNKVTEKGKYVELRCDPISGHTALYWYRQSLGQGPEFLIYFQGTGAADDSGLPNDRFFAVRPEGSVSTLKIQRTERGDSAVYLCASNSGSGTTDTQYFGPGTRLTVL.

This clonotype was counted a single time. This rearrangement joins TRBV28 to TRBJ2-5; D is perhaps TRBD2 (6 bases). The J call may be incorrect, as the DNA end agrees better with TRBJ2-7. The CDR3 spans 16 residues. Germline V gene data show CDR1 as MDHEN and CDR2 as SYDVKM. The CDR3 DNA reads TGTGCCAGCAGTTTAGGAACGGACGGGGGCTCCTACGAGCAGTACTTC. Residues: CASSLGTDGGSYEQYF.

This chain connects TRBV28 to TRBJ2-7; perhaps TRBD1 as D (5 bases). Trimming left V 4 bases short and J 5 bases short, with 15 bases between. CDR3 length: 14 amino acids. From germline, CDR1 is MDHEN and CDR2 SYDVKM. The CDR3 region has the DNA TGTGCCAGCAGTTCGGGTTTTGACAGCCACGAGCAGTACTTC. This gives the protein CASSSGFDSHEQYF.

The rearrangement links TRBV6-2 or TRBV6-3 to TRBJ2-1, with 10 bases that match TRBD2. Trimming took 2 bases from V and 6 from J; bases not matched to a gene: 4. This CDR3 has 15 residues. Germline CDR1 reads MNHEY; CDR2 reads SVGEGT. The CDR3 DNA reads TGTGCCAGCAGTTACGTGGTAGCGGGAGGCAATGAGCAGTTCTTC. It yields the protein CASSYVVAGGNEQFF.

This clonotype came up once. J is TRBJ2-6 and V is TRBV28; D unresolved. This CDR3 is 17 amino acids long. The germline V and J ends were trimmed by 2 bases and 2 bases, with 13 bases remaining between them. CDR1 and CDR2 (germline): MDHEN, SYDVKM. The DNA for the CDR3 is TGTGCCAGCAGTTTACTAAAGGCCGTAGCTGGGGCCAACGTCCTGACTTTC. Its protein is CASSLLKAVAGANVLTF.

This clonotype was seen many times. V gene TRBV2 combines with J gene TRBJ2-5; no reliable D call. The CDR3 consists of 10 residues. The germline CDR1 and CDR2 sequences are SNHLY and FYNNEI. V lost 11 bases to trimming and J lost 2 bases, with 6 bases between them. CDR3 residues: CACWQETQYF. The DNA for the CDR3 is TGTGCCTGCTGGCAAGAGACCCAGTACTTC.

This clonotype was recorded at least ten times. V and J are TRBV7-2 and TRBJ2-1; the D gene is possibly TRBD2 (5 bases). The CDR3 runs 16 residues. Looked up from germline, CDR1 is SGHTA and CDR2 is FQGNSA. V lost 5 bases to trimming and J lost 8 bases, with 22 bases between them. CDR3 bases: TGTGCCAGCAGCCCCCAGGCCAGCGTTCTCGGGGATGAGCAGTTCTTC. Encoded protein: CASSPQASVLGDEQFF.

The rearrangement uses TRBV7-2 and TRBJ2-7; D uncertain. The J call is in doubt because the DNA end fits TRBJ2-5 better. The germline gives CDR1 SGHTA, CDR2 FQGNSA. CDR3 size: 14 residues. The CDR3 region has the DNA TGTGCCAGCAGCCCGCGGAGTTTCCAAGAGACCCAGTACTTC. Residues: CASSPRSFQETQYF.

This clonotype appeared many times. Its ends do not fully match the called genes, so a read error is possible. This chain joins TRBV12-3 or TRBV12-4 and TRBJ2-3; D not certain. The DNA matches TRBJ2-5 better at its end, which makes the J call doubtful. The CDR3 contains 13 residues. The CDR3 DNA reads as TGTGCCAGCAGCTTAGGGTCCACAGAGACCCAGTACTTC. Protein: CASSLGSTETQYF.

This clonotype has only a few counts. This chain uses TRBV2 with TRBJ2-3, with TRBD2 matching over 14 bases. The CDR3 covers 17 residues. Germline trimming cut 4 bases from V and 3 bases from J; bases unmatched to any gene: 6. CDR1 and CDR2 from the germline V gene are SNHLY and FYNNEI. The CDR3 nucleotides are TGTGCCAGCAGTGGGGGGACTAGCGGGAGTTGGACAGATACGCAGTATTTT. This gives the protein CASSGGTSGSWTDTQYF.